This T cell receptor (beta chain) comes out of a study of blood T cell repertoires in COVID-19. Authors' methods: Reference gene primers were amplified, and this amplification served to estimate nucleated cell counts. Clones were read by immunoSEQ multiplex PCR, and TCRdb kept only the in-frame ones, dropping some. For V, J and clone size, that table is used; D and trimming come from the DNA. The repertoire has roughly 64,000 clones, approximately 83% of them found once; the top ten carry about 1.1%. The sequence came from a man in his forties with acute or convalescent COVID-19. Sequencing was performed on peripheral blood.

The CDR3 DNA sequence: TGTGCCAGCAGCTTAGTCGAAGGGAGTGGAGAAACTTTCTTT. It is translated as CASSLVEGSGETFF. V usage is TRBV11-3 and J usage is TRBJ1-1; D is unclear. Germline V gene sequence: CDR1 SGHNT, CDR2 YENEEA. The V and J ends lost 1 base and 12 bases respectively, with 18 bases between them. The CDR3 has 14 residues.